What follows are 17 T cell receptor beta chains derived from one specimen sequenced in a study of beta chain features in type 1 diabetes. Overall study results and limits: A moderate, significant TCRB CDR3 shortening appeared in type 1 diabetes across four CD4+ subsets.

Of the isolated RNA, all was reverse transcribed, and so the sequenced material was expressed TCRB transcripts. Assay: immunoSEQ multiplex PCR; the TCRdb copy retains only in-frame clones and omits some. Altogether some 290,000 clones are present, 13% to 15% being singletons, with the ten largest covering 0.015% to 0.02%. Their specific antigens are unknown. The specimen was naive CD4+ T cells from blood. These receptors were collected from a man aged 25-45 years with type 1 diabetes.

The V gene is TRBV19, the J gene TRBJ2-1, with 8 nucleotides matching TRBD1. CDR3 length: 15 amino acids. Unmatched junction bases numbered 3, after V lost 2 bases and J lost 3 bases. Looked up from germline, CDR1 is LNHDA and CDR2 is SQIVND (reference sequence). In nucleotides, the CDR3 is TGTGCCAGTAGTATATTTGGACAGGGCTACAATGAGCAGTTCTTC. It is translated as CASSIFGQGYNEQFF. The full variable domain, completed using reference TRBV19 and TRBJ2-1, is DGGITQSPKYLFRKEGQNVTLSCEQNLNHDAMYWYRQDPGQGLRLIYYSQIVNDFQKGDIAEGYSVSREKKESFPLTVTSAQKNPTAFYLCASSIFGQGYNEQFFGPGTRLTVL.

This clone was picked up a small number of times. This sequence joins TRBV25-1 and TRBJ2-7; TRBD1 agrees at 10 bases. V lost 4 bases and J lost 2; bases outside the gene matches: 11. Germline V gene sequence: CDR1 MGHDK, CDR2 SYGVNS. The CDR3 has 17 residues. The DNA for the CDR3 is TGTGCCAGCAGTGTATGGTGGGGGACAGGGGTCCCCTACGAGCAGTACTTC. Its protein product is CASSVWWGTGVPYEQYF.

This clone was counted a few times. This sample also contains other DNA sequences that code for the same CDR3. The V and J genes are TRBV7-2 and TRBJ2-2, with no clear D. This CDR3 spans 13 amino acids. Trimming pared 0 bases from V and 4 bases from J, leaving 3 bases between. Germline loops: CDR1 SGHTA, CDR2 FQGNSA. CDR3 sequence (DNA): TGTGCCAGCAGCTTAGCCAGCACCGGGGAGCTGTTTTTT. The encoded protein is CASSLASTGELFF.

This clone appeared a few times. This sequence joins TRBV7-9 and TRBJ1-4; 7 positions agree with TRBD1. The germline CDR1 and CDR2 sequences are SEHNR and FQNEAQ (reference sequence). This CDR3 is 14 amino acids long. V was clipped by 5 bases and J by 3 bases; unmatched bases: 3. CDR3 DNA sequence: TGTGCCAGCAGCCTAGGGACAGCTAATGAAAAACTGTTTTTT. Encoded protein: CASSLGTANEKLFF.

The gene calls are TRBV5-1 and TRBJ2-1; 10 positions agree with TRBD2. Germline values: CDR1 SGHRS, CDR2 YFSETQ. The trim removed 1 base at V and 8 bases at J, leaving 6 bases unmatched. This CDR3 has 15 amino acids. The CDR3 loop reads CASSLLAGGLYEQFF. CDR3 DNA sequence: TGCGCCAGCAGCTTGTTAGCGGGAGGCCTCTATGAGCAGTTCTTC.

This clone was recorded a few times. V and J are TRBV27 and TRBJ2-7; 7 bases are a match to TRBD1. The CDR3 runs to 14 residues. With V trimmed by 3 bases and J by 3 bases, 5 bases remained unmatched. In germline, CDR1 is MNHEY, CDR2 SMNVEV (reference sequence). This CDR3 is CASSFSGTDYEQYF. The CDR3 coding sequence is TGTGCCAGCAGTTTCTCCGGGACAGACTACGAGCAGTACTTC.

In its sample, this clone was seen a few times. The CDR3 spells CSAREANEQFF. The CDR3 nucleotides are TGCAGTGCCAGGGAAGCGAATGAGCAGTTCTTC. The rearrangement joins TRBV20-1 to TRBJ2-1; tentatively, D is TRBD1 (5 bases). Trimming cost V 6 bases and J 7 bases, with 10 bases left between them. Germline loops: CDR1 DFQATT, CDR2 SNEGSKA (reference sequence). This CDR3 comprises 11 residues.

This clone was found once. The chain couples TRBV27 to TRBJ1-5; D gene ambiguous. Germline CDR1 and CDR2: MNHEY and SMNVEV (reference sequence). This CDR3 contains 14 residues. V shed 3 bases and J shed 3 bases, with 9 bases lying between them. The CDR3 nucleotides are TGTGCCAGCAGTTTTAGGCGGGACAATCAGCCCCAGCATTTT. This encodes CASSFRRDNQPQHF.

Only a few counts were recorded for this clone. This chain uses TRBV5-4 with TRBJ2-3; maybe TRBD1 (6 bases). From germline, CDR1 is SGHNT and CDR2 YYREEE (reference sequence). V shed 5 bases and J shed 0 bases, with 13 bases lying between them. This CDR3 comprises 15 residues. The CDR3 DNA sequence: TGTGCCAGCAGGGACAGAAAAGCTAGCACAGATACGCAGTATTTT. Translation gives CASRDRKASTDTQYF.

The CDR3 spells CASRRDGIGNTIYF. CDR3 coding DNA: TGTGCCAGTAGGAGGGACGGCATTGGAAACACCATATATTTT. The rearrangement joins TRBV7-8 to TRBJ1-3; TRBD1 might be the D (5 bases). Deletions cut 9 bases from V and 3 bases from J, with 15 bases between. CDR1 is SGHVS and CDR2 is FQNEAQ in the germline V gene. The CDR3 sequence is 14 residues long.

The gene calls are TRBV6-6 and TRBJ1-5; possibly TRBD1 for D (5 bases). Trimming removed 4 bases at V and 1 base at J, with 8 bases between. Germline CDR1 MNHNY, CDR2 SVGAGI (reference sequence). There are 14 residues in the CDR3. The CDR3 region is CASSSQGSNQPQHF. The DNA of the CDR3 is TGTGCCAGCAGTTCTCAGGGAAGCAATCAGCCCCAGCATTTT.

This clone was seen only a few times. The chain combines TRBV5-4 with TRBJ1-1; D perhaps matches TRBD1 (6 bases). CDR3 size: 17 residues. Trimming shortened V by 4 bases and J by 0 bases, and 19 bases separated the two germline ends. Germline V CDR1 and CDR2: SGHNT, YYREEE (reference sequence). The CDR3 here is CASSQDSRPMMNTEAFF. DNA for the CDR3: TGTGCCAGCAGCCAGGACAGCCGCCCGATGATGAACACTGAAGCTTTCTTT.

This chain links TRBV18 with TRBJ1-4; 11 nucleotides agree with TRBD1. V lost 3 bases and J lost 7; bases outside the gene matches: 1. The CDR3 runs to 14 residues. In germline, CDR1 is KGHSH, CDR2 LQKENI. The CDR3: CASSPGTGGEKLFF. The CDR3 DNA is TGTGCCAGCTCACCCGGGACAGGGGGTGAAAAACTGTTTTTT.

The chain has TRBV18 and TRBJ2-1; 13 nucleotides line up with TRBD2. The CDR3 has 18 residues. The V and J ends lost 1 base and 4 bases, in that order; junction bases with no gene match: 7. Looked up from germline, CDR1 is KGHSH and CDR2 is LQKENI. The CDR3 nucleotides read TGTGCCAGCTCACCACTAAACCCACTAGCGGGAGGGTACAATGAGCAGTTCTTC. Translation gives CASSPLNPLAGGYNEQFF.

Only a few counts were recorded for this clone. CDR3 amino acids: CASSDTEYYGYTF. The CDR3, as DNA: TGTGCCAGCAGTGACACAGAGTACTATGGCTACACCTTC. The chain combines TRBV2 with TRBJ1-2, with D unclear. The CDR3 is 13 residues long. Trimming left V 3 bases short and J 3 bases short, with 8 bases between. CDR1 and CDR2 from the germline V gene are SNHLY and FYNNEI.

The chain combines TRBV6-4 with TRBJ2-1, with D unclear. The CDR3 consists of 14 residues. V dropped 0 bases and J dropped 10 bases, with 13 bases sitting between them. CDR1 and CDR2 (germline): MRHNA, SNTAGT. CDR3 sequence reads: CASSDSSQAGEQFF. In nucleotides, the CDR3 is TGTGCCAGCAGTGACTCAAGTCAAGCAGGCGAGCAGTTCTTC.

J is TRBJ2-1 and V is TRBV4-3, with 10 bases that match TRBD1. CDR3 size: 15 residues. The germline gives CDR1 LGHNA, CDR2 YSLEER. The V gene end was trimmed by 4 bases and the J gene end by 8 bases; junction bases not matched to a gene: 8. In DNA form, the CDR3 reads TGCGCCAGCAGCCGAGGGACAGGGGATCCCCATGAGCAGTTCTTC. The encoded protein is CASSRGTGDPHEQFF.